The T cell receptor beta chain under discussion was sequenced for a study of OX40 agonist ivuxolimab in advanced cancers. About the study: Partial responses were observed in three patients, of whom one had hepatocellular carcinoma and two had cutaneous melanoma.

The CDR3 extends over 15 amino acids. Trimming pared 5 bases from V and 8 bases from J, leaving 21 bases between. The germline V gene encodes CDR1 MNHNY and CDR2 SVGAGI (reference sequence). Data came from immunoSEQ multiplex PCR; TCRdb stores just in-frame clones and leaves some out. The sample has 90,000 or so clones, about 87% seen once; the top ten hold 4.5% to 5.5%. This clonotype originated in an adult with an advanced solid tumor such as melanoma, head and neck, liver or kidney cancer. This chain joins TRBV6-6 and TRBJ1-1; possible D gene TRBD1, 6 bases. Sequenced here: CD4+ or CD8+ T cells sorted from blood, sampled in a trial of the OX40 agonist ivuxolimab. DNA for the CDR3: TGTGCCAGCAGTGACACCCGGGGGCGATGGGGGGAAGCTTTCTTT. Its protein is CASSDTRGRWGEAFF.